The sequence of this TCR beta chain was determined in a study of blood T cells in healthy people across ages. Overall study findings and caveats: From one million sequenced T cells, diversity estimates were lower bounds.

This clonotype was seen a single time. Its antigen remains unknown. The individuals who served as donors were healthy Caucasians living in Russia, aged roughly 6 to 100. Sample-barcoded 5' priming and a J-beta primer mix drove a second PCR of roughly 6 to 12 cycles. The authors tagged each cDNA molecule using a template-switch adaptor with 12 random nucleotides. TCRdb itself ran the 5' RACE reads through MiXCR, one entry per CDR3 protein. This sample has over 1,500,000 distinct CDR3 sequences, with approximately 50% found just once. The sequenced sample was blood. This sequence was found in a woman aged 40 to 50 in good health.

CDR3 nucleotide sequence: TGTGCCAGCAGTCGACAGCCCGGTGGAAATGAGCAGTACTTC. Its protein product is CASSRQPGGNEQYF. J is TRBJ2-5 and V is TRBV6-2 or TRBV6-3, with D perhaps matching TRBD1 (5 bases). V was cut by 5 bases and J by 11 bases, with 21 bases left in between. There are 14 residues in the CDR3. Germline V gene lookup returns CDR1 MNHEY and CDR2 SVGEGT.